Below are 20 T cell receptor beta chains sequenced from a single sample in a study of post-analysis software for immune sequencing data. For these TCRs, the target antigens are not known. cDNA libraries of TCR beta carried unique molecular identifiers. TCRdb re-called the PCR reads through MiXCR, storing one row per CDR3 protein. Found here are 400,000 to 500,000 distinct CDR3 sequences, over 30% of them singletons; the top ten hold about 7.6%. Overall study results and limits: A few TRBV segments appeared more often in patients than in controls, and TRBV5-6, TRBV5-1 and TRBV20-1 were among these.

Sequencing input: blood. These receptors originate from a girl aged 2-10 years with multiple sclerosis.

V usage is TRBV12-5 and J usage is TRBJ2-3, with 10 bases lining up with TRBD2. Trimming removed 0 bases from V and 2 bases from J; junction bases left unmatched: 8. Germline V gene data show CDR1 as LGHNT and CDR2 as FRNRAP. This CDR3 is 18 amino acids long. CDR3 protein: CASGLVPTSGEITDTQYF. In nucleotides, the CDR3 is TGTGCTAGTGGTTTGGTCCCAACTAGCGGGGAGATCACAGATACGCAGTATTTT. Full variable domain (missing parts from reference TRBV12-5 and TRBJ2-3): DARVTQTPRHKVTEMGQEVTMRCQPILGHNTVFWYRQTMMQGLELLAYFRNRAPLDDSGMPKDRFSAEMPDATLATLKIQPSEPRDSAVYFCASGLVPTSGEITDTQYFGPGTRLTVL.

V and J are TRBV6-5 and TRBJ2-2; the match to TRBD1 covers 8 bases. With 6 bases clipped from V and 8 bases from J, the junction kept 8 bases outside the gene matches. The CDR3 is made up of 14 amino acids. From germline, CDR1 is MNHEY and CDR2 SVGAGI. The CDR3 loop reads CASRALRGRGELFF. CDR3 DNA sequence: TGTGCCAGCAGAGCACTCAGGGGGCGGGGGGAGCTGTTTTTT.

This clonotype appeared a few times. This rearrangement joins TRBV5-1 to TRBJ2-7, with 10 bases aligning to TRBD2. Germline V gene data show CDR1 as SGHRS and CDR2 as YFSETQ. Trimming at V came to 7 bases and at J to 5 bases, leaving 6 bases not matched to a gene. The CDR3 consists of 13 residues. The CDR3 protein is CASSFGLADEQYF. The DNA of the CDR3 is TGCGCCAGCTCCTTCGGACTAGCGGACGAGCAGTACTTC.

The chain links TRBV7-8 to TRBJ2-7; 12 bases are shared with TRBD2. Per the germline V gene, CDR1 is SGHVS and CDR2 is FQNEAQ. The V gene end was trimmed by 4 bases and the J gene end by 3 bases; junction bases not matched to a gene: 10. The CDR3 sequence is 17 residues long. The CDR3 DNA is TGTGCCAGCAGCTCGATGACTAGCGGGAGACCCCTCTACGAGCAGTACTTC. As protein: CASSSMTSGRPLYEQYF. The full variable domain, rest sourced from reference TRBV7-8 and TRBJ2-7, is GAGVSQSPRYKVAKRGQDVALRCDPISGHVSLFWYQQALGQGPEFLTYFQNEAQLDKSGLPSDRFFAERPEGSVSTLKIQRTQQEDSAVYLCASSSMTSGRPLYEQYFGPGTRLTVT.

CDR3 region: CASSLSLAGEETQYF. The CDR3 DNA follows: TGTGCCAGCAGTTTAAGTCTAGCGGGAGAAGAGACCCAGTACTTC. The V gene is TRBV12-3 or TRBV12-4, the J gene TRBJ2-5; 10 bases map to TRBD2. J gave up 3 bases and V 2 bases, and 3 bases lay outside the gene matches. This CDR3 spans 15 amino acids.

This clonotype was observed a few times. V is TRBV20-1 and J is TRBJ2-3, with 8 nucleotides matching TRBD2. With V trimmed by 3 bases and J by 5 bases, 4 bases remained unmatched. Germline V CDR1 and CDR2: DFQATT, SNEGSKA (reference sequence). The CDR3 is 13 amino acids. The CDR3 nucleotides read TGCAGTGCTAGCGGGGGGGTAATAGATACGCAGTATTTT. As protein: CSASGGVIDTQYF.

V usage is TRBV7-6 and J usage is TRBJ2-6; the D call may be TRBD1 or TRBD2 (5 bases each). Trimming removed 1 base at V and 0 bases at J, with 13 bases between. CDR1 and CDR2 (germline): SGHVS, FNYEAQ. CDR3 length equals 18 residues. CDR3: CASSLVYSGPSGANVLTF. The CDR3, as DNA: TGTGCCAGCAGCTTAGTTTATTCGGGGCCCTCTGGGGCCAACGTCCTGACTTTC.

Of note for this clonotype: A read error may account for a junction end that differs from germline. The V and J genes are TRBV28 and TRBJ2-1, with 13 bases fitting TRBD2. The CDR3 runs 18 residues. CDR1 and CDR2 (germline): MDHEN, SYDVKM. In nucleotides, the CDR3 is TGTGTCAGCAGTCCACCGGGGACTAGCGGGGTCTCGGGCTATGAGCAGTTCTTC. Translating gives CVSSPPGTSGVSGYEQFF. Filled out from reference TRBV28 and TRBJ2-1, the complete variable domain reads DVKVTQSSRYLVKRTGEKVFLECVQDMDHENMFWYRQDPGLGLRLIYFSYDVKMKEKGDIPEGYSVSREKKERFSLILESASTNQTSMYLCVSSPPGTSGVSGYEQFFGPGTRLTVL.

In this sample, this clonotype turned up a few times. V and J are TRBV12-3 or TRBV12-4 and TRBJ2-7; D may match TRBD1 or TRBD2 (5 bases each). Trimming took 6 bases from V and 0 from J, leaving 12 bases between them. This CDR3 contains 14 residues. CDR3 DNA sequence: TGTGCCAGCAGCTCAGGGACCAACTCCTACGAGCAGTACTTC. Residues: CASSSGTNSYEQYF.

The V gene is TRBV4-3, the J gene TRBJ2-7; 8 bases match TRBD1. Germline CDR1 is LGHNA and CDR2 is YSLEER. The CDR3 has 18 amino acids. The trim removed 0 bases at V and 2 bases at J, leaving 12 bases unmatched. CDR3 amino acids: CASSQDGSGGGRAYEQYF. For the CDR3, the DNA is TGCGCCAGCAGCCAAGATGGGTCAGGGGGCGGTCGGGCCTACGAGCAGTACTTC.

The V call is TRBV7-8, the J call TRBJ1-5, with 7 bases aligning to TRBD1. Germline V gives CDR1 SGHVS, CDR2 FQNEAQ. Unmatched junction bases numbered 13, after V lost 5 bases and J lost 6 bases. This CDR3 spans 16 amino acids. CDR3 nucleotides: TGTGCCAGCAGCCCGGCGAGACAGGGAGGCTCTCAGCCCCAGCATTTT. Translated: CASSPARQGGSQPQHF.

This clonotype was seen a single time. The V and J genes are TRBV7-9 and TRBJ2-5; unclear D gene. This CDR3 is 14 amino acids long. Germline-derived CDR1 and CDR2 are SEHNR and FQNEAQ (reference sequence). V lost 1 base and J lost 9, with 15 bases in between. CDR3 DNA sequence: TGTGCCAGCAGCTTAGAGGGCTATCAGGCGTCCCAGTACTTC. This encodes CASSLEGYQASQYF. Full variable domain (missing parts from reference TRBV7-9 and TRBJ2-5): DTGVSQNPRHKITKRGQNVTFRCDPISEHNRLYWYRQTLGQGPEFLTYFQNEAQLEKSRLLSDRFSAERPKGSFSTLEIQRTEQGDSAMYLCASSLEGYQASQYFGPGTRLLVL.

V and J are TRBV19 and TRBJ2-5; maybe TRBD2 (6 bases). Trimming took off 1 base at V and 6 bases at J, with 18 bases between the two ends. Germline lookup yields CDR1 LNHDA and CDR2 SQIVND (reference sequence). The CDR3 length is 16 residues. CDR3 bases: TGTGCCAGTAGTATAGTCCCGCAGCCGGGGGTGAAGACCCAGTACTTC. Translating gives CASSIVPQPGVKTQYF.

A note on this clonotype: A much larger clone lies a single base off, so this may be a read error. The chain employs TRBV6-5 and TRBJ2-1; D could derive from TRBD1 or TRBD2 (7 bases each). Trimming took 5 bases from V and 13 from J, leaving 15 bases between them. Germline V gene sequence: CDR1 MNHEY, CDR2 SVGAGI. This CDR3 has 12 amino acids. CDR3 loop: CASSRGRETQFF. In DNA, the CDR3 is TGTGCCAGCAGTAGGGGGCGGGAGACCCAGTTCTTC.

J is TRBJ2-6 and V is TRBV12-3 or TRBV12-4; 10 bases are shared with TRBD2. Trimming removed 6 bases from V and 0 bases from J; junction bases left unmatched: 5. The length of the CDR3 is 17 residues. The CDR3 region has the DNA TGTGCCAGCAGGGGGACTAGCGATAACTCTGGGGCCAACGTCCTGACTTTC. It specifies CASRGTSDNSGANVLTF.

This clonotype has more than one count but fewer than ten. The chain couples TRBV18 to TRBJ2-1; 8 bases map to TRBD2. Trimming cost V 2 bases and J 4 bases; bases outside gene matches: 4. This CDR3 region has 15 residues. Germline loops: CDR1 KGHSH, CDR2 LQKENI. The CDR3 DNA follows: TGTGCCAGCTCACCAATAGCGGGGAATTACAATGAGCAGTTCTTC. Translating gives CASSPIAGNYNEQFF. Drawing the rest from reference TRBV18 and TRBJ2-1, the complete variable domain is NAGVMQNPRHLVRRRGQEARLRCSPMKGHSHVYWYRQLPEEGLKFMVYLQKENIIDESGMPKERFSAEFPKEGPSILRIQQVVRGDSAAYFCASSPIAGNYNEQFFGPGTRLTVL.

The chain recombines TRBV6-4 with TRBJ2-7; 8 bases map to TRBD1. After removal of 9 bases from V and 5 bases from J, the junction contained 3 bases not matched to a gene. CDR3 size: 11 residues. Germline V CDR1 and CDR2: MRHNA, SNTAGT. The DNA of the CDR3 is TGTGCCAGGGACAGGGTGGACGAGCAGTACTTC. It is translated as CARDRVDEQYF.

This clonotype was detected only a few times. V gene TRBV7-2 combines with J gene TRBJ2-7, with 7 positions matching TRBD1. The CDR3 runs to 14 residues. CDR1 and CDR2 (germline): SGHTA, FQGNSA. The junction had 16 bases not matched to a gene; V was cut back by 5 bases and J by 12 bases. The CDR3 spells CASSAYRGQETRYF. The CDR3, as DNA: TGTGCCAGCAGCGCTTACAGGGGACAAGAGACCCGGTACTTC.

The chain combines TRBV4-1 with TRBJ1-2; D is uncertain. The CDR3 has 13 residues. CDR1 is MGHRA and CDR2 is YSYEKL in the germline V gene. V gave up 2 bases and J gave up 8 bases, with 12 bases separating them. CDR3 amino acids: CASSQSPVVGYTF. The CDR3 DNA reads TGCGCCAGCAGCCAATCCCCAGTCGTAGGCTACACCTTC.

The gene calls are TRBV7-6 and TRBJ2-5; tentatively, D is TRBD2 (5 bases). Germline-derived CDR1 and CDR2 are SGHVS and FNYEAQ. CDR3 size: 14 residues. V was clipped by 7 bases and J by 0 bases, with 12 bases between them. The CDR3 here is CASKGRGNQETQYF. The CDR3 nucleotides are TGTGCCAGCAAGGGTCGGGGTAACCAAGAGACCCAGTACTTC.